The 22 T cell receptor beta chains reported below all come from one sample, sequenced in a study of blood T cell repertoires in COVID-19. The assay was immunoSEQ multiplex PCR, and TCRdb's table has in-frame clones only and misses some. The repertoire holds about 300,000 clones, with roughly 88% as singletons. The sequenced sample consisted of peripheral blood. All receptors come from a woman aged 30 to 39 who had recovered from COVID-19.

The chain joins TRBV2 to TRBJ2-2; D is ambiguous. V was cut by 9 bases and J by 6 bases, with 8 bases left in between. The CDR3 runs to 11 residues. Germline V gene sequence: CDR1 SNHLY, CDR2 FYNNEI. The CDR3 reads CASSVAGELFF. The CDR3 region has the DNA TGTGCCAGTTCGGTCGCCGGGGAGCTGTTTTTT.

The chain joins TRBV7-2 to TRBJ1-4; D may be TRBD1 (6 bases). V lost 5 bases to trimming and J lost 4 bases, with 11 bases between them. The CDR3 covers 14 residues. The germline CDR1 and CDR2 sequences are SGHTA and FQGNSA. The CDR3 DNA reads TGTGCCAGCAGCCACGGGACACTTAATGAAAAACTGTTTTTT. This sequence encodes CASSHGTLNEKLFF.

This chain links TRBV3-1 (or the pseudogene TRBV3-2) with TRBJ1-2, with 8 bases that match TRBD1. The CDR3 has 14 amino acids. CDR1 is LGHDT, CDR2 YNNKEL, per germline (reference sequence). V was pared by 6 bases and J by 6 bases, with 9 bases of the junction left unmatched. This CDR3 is CASSVAGGADGYTF. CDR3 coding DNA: TGTGCCAGCAGTGTCGCAGGGGGCGCGGATGGCTACACCTTC.

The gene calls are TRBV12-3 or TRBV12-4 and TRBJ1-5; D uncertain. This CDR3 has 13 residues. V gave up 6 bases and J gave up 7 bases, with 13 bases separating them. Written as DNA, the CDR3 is TGTGCCAGCAGCCTTTACCGAGGGCAGCCCCAGCATTTT. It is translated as CASSLYRGQPQHF.

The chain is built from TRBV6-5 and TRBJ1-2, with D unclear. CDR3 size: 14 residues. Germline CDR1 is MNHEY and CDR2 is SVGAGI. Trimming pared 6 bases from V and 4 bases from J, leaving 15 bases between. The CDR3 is CASSLRAGAYGYTF. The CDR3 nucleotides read TGTGCCAGCAGCCTGAGAGCAGGTGCCTATGGCTACACCTTC.

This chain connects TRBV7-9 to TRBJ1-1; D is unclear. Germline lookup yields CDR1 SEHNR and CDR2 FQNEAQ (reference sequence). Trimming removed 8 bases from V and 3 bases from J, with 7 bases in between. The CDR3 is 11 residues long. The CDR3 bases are TGTGCCAGCGGGGAGGACACTGAAGCTTTCTTT. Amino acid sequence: CASGEDTEAFF.

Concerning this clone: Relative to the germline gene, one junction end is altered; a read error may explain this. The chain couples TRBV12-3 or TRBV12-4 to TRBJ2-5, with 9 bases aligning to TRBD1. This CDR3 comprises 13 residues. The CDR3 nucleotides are TGTGCCAGCAGTCCGACAATGGACAGGGGACCTCACTTC. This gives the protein CASSPTMDRGPHF.

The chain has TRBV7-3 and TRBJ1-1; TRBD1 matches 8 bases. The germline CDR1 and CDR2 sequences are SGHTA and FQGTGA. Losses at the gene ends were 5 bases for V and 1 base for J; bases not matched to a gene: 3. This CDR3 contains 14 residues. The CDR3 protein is CASSAGQGNTEAFF. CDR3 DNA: TGTGCCAGCAGCGCCGGACAGGGGAACACTGAAGCTTTCTTT.

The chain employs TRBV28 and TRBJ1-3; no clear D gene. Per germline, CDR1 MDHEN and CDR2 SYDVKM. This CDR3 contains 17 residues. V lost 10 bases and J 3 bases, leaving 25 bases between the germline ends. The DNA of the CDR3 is TGTGCCATCCTCAACGGAGAAGGGAGAGAAGGTGGAAACACCATATATTTT. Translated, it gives CAILNGEGREGGNTIYF. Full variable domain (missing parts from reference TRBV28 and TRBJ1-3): DVKVTQSSRYLVKRTGEKVFLECVQDMDHENMFWYRQDPGLGLRLIYFSYDVKMKEKGDIPEGYSVSREKKERFSLILESASTNQTSMYLCAILNGEGREGGNTIYFGEGSWLTVV.

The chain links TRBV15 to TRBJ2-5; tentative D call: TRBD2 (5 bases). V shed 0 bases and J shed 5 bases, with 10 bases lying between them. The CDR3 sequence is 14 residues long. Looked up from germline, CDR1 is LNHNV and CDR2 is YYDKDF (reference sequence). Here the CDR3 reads CATSRDSGRETQYF. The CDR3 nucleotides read TGTGCCACCAGCAGAGATTCGGGAAGGGAGACCCAGTACTTC.

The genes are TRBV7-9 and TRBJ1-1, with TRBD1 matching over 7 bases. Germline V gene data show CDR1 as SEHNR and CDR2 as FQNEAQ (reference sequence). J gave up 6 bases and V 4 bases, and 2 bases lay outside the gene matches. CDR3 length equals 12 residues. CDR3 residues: CASSYTGAEAFF. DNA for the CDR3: TGTGCCAGCAGCTATACAGGGGCTGAAGCTTTCTTT.

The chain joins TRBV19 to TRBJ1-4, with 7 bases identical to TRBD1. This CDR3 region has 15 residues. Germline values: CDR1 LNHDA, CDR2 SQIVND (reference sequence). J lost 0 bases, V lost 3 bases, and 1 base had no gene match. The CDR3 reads CASSITGATNEKLFF. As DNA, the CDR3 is TGTGCCAGTAGTATCACAGGGGCAACTAATGAAAAACTGTTTTTT.

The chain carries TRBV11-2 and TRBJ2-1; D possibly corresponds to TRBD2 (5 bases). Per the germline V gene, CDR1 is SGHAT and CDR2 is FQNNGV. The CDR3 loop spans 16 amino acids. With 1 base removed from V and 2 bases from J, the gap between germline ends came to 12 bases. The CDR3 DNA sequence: TGTGCCAGCAGCTTAGGATTCGGGGTGGCCTACAATGAGCAGTTCTTC. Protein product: CASSLGFGVAYNEQFF.

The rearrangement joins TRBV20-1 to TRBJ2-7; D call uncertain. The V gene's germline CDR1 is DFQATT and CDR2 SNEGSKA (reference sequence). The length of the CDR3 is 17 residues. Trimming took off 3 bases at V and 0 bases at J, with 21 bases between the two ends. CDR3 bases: TGCAGTGCTAGTTCTTCTTCTTTGGGCAGTCTCTCCTACGAGCAGTACTTC. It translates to CSASSSSLGSLSYEQYF.

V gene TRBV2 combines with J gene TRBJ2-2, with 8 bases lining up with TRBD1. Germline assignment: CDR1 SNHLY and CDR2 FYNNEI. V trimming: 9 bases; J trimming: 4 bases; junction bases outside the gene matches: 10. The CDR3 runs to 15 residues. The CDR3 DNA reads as TGTGCCAGTCGAAGGACAGGGAGCACCACCGGGGAGCTGTTTTTT. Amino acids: CASRRTGSTTGELFF.

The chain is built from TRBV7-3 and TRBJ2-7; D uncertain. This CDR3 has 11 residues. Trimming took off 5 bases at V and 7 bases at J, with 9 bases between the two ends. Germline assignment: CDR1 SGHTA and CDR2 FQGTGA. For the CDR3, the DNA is TGTGCCAGCAGCGACGGGTCAGAGCAGTACTTC. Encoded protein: CASSDGSEQYF.

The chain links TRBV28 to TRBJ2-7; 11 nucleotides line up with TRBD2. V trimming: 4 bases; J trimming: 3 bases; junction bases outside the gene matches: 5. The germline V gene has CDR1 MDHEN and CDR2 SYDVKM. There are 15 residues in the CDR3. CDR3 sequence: CASSSSGGSNYEQYF. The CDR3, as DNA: TGTGCCAGCAGTTCTAGCGGGGGGAGCAACTACGAGCAGTACTTC. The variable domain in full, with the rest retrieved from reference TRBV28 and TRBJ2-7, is DVKVTQSSRYLVKRTGEKVFLECVQDMDHENMFWYRQDPGLGLRLIYFSYDVKMKEKGDIPEGYSVSREKKERFSLILESASTNQTSMYLCASSSSGGSNYEQYFGPGTRLTVT.

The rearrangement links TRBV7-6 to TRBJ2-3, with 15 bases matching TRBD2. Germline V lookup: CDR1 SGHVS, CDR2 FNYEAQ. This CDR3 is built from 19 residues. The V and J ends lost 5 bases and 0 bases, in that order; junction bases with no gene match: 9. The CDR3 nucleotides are TGTGCCAGCAGCATTGGACTAGCGGGGGGGCGGACTAGCACAGATACGCAGTATTTT. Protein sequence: CASSIGLAGGRTSTDTQYF.

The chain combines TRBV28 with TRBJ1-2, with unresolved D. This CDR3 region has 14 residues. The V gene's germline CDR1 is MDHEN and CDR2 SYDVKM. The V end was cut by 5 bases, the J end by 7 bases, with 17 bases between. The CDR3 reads CASSPGSNRSGYTF. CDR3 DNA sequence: TGTGCCAGCAGTCCTGGGTCAAATAGGAGTGGCTACACCTTC.

In DNA, the CDR3 is TGTGCCAGCAGCTTGCGGGTTAGCGGGGGGACTTCAGAGACCCAGTACTTC. It codes for CASSLRVSGGTSETQYF. V is TRBV5-6 and J is TRBJ2-5; 10 positions match TRBD2. The J segment lost 4 bases and the V segment lost 1 base, leaving 10 bases of the junction unmatched. The CDR3 covers 17 residues. The V gene's germline CDR1 is SGHDT and CDR2 YYEEEE.

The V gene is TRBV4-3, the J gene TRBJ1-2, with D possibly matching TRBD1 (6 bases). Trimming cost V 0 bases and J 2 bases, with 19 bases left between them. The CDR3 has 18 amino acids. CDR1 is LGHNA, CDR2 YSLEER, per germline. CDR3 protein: CASSQEVSRQDRNYGYTF. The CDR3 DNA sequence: TGCGCCAGCAGCCAAGAGGTTTCCAGACAGGATCGGAACTATGGCTACACCTTC.

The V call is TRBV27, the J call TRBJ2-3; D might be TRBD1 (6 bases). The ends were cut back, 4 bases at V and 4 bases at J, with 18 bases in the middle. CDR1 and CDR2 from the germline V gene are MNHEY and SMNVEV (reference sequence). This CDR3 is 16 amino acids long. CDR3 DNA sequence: TGTGCCAGCAGTTCCCTCGCACAGGGCGTGGCAGATACGCAGTATTTT. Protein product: CASSSLAQGVADTQYF.